Listed below are T cell receptor beta chains from one sample, sequenced in a study of cytomegalovirus exposure and HLA in healthy donors. The data were produced by immunoSEQ multiplex PCR, yet TCRdb's version contains in-frame clones alone and is incomplete. The table has 150,000 to 190,000 clones, roughly 75% seen once. Source material: PBMCs. Receptor source: a man between 18 and 35 years old in good health and CMV-seronegative. Both conserved end residues are part of each CDR3. The D gene is left open where the match is weak.

V,D,J,CDR3
TRBV11-2,NA,TRBJ1-1,CASSLISYPEAFF
TRBV5-1,TRBD2,TRBJ2-5,CASSRGTSGRAGRETQYF
TRBV10-3,NA,TRBJ2-2,CATCALLGSGELFF
TRBV19,TRBD1,TRBJ2-3,CASSIFGQGASTDTQYF
TRBV19,TRBD1,TRBJ1-5,CASSTGQANNQPQHF
TRBV5-6,NA,TRBJ1-1,CASSFGPIEAFF
TRBV9,TRBD2,TRBJ2-2,CASSVEGSGTGELFF
TRBV7-8,TRBD1,TRBJ2-7,CASSPASIRDRGPYEQYF
TRBV25-1,NA,TRBJ1-1,CASSGAVKAFF
TRBV29-1,NA,TRBJ1-2,CSVVDGNYGYTF
TRBV6-5,NA,TRBJ1-2,CASTLRGYGYTF
TRBV11-2,NA,TRBJ2-7,CASSTFSGEQYF
TRBV7-9,TRBD2,TRBJ2-7,CSSGKTSGRRLYEQYF
TRBV4-1,TRBD2,TRBJ2-1,CASSPPRTSGYNEQFF
TRBV6-6,NA,TRBJ2-7,CASSRKDVGDEQYF
TRBV7-6,NA,TRBJ2-5,CASSLGPRHRSETQYF
TRBV28,NA,TRBJ2-7,CASSPPSSNHEQYF
TRBV7-9,NA,TRBJ1-5,CASSPRPGDQPQHF
TRBV7-2,NA,TRBJ1-1,CASSVDRQNTEAFF
TRBV7-9,NA,TRBJ2-7,CSSSPLEGKEWWNQYF
TRBV23-1,NA,TRBJ2-7,CASSQRPSDSSYEQYF
TRBV28,TRBD2,TRBJ2-5,CASSFVGGLQETQYF
TRBV4-1,NA,TRBJ1-5,CASSQESSEGQPQHF
TRBV6-5,TRBD1,TRBJ1-4,CASRTQGGELFF
TRBV28,NA,TRBJ2-3,CASSQLAYTQYF
TRBV14,TRBD2,TRBJ2-1,CASSQGGSGASGRAQFF
TRBV10-3,TRBD1,TRBJ2-7,CAAGGADRAHEQYF
TRBV19,TRBD1,TRBJ2-7,CASSIIGQGSEQYF
TRBV6-4,NA,TRBJ2-5,CASSLTPSDQETQYF
TRBV19,NA,TRBJ2-1,CASSIRLFYNEQFF
TRBV6-1,TRBD1,TRBJ2-1,CASSLRQGDEQFF
TRBV10-3,NA,TRBJ1-5,CAISQGKNQPQHF
TRBV7-2,NA,TRBJ1-4,CASSTLARATNEKLFF
TRBV5-1,TRBD2,TRBJ2-3,CASSLPTGTSGSDTQYF
TRBV28,NA,TRBJ2-5,CASSFGLQYQETQYF
TRBV5-4,NA,TRBJ2-7,CASSRGGREQYF
TRBV4-3,NA,TRBJ2-5,CASSQVRRETQYF
TRBV10-3,TRBD1,TRBJ1-5,CAISPGQGREYSNQPQHF
TRBV5-1,NA,TRBJ2-1,CASSHPQGGEQFF
TRBV29-1,TRBD1,TRBJ2-3,CSTRDRLWGTQYF
TRBV6-5,TRBD1,TRBJ1-3,CASSYSTGSGNTIYF
TRBV10-1,TRBD2,TRBJ2-1,CASSEATSGHGEQFF
TRBV10-3,TRBD2,TRBJ2-1,CAISESLAGDGHEQFF
TRBV6-5,TRBD1,TRBJ1-1,CASSYQGADTEAFF
TRBV19,TRBD1,TRBJ1-5,CASSRGTALSNQPQHF
TRBV11-2,TRBD2,TRBJ2-6,CASSPGLAGEGGANVLTF
TRBV4-3,NA,TRBJ2-4,CASSSTPGQQNIQYF
TRBV4-3,NA,TRBJ1-5,CASSQGGGEHSNQPQHF
TRBV4-1,TRBD1,TRBJ1-4,CASSHGQGRQNEKLFF
TRBV10-2,TRBD1,TRBJ1-5,CASSESGRGRQPQHF
TRBV9,TRBD2,TRBJ2-1,CASSPSGSSYNEQFF
TRBV7-9,NA,TRBJ2-6,CSSSSGQGSTGANVLTF
TRBV11-2,NA,TRBJ1-2,CASSPGYGYTF
TRBV5-6,NA,TRBJ1-5,CASSNREYGGQPQHF
TRBV7-2,TRBD1,TRBJ1-2,CAGSAQQGDYGYTF
TRBV6-6,NA,TRBJ2-3,CASSPRGPSPDTQYF